The source of this TCR beta chain is a study of shared clonotypes between healthy human individuals. The assay was immunoSEQ multiplex PCR, and TCRdb's table has in-frame clones only and misses some. Of about 1 million clones in the sample, 65% to 80% were seen once. CDR3 size: 16 residues. Deletions cut 8 bases from V and 1 base from J, with 20 bases between. In germline, CDR1 is SGHAT, CDR2 FQNNGV. The genes are TRBV11-2 and TRBJ2-5, with a weak D call TRBD1 (8 bases). Sequencing input: memory CD4+ T cells sorted from blood. The subset is: CD45RA-negative fraction. The clonotype was recovered from a man aged 18 to 29 in good health. The CDR3 loop is CASGPNRGGPQETQYF. CDR3 nucleotide sequence: TGTGCCAGCGGACCCAACAGGGGGGGGCCCCAAGAGACCCAGTACTTC.